The 25 T cell receptor beta chains given below trace back to one sample, sequenced in a study of blood T cell repertoires in COVID-19. Using immunoSEQ multiplex PCR, the repertoire was profiled, and TCRdb retains in-frame clones only, with some absent. The data contain roughly 240,000 clones, 86% of them seen just once; the ten biggest clones take up roughly 4%. The sample taken for sequencing was peripheral blood. The receptors derive from a man in his late teens or twenties with active or convalescent COVID-19.

In its sample, this clone was seen once. The rearrangement links TRBV5-4 to TRBJ1-2; D gene uncertain. The germline gives CDR1 SGHNT, CDR2 YYREEE (reference sequence). V lost 0 bases, J lost 8 bases, and 11 bases lay in between. The CDR3 sequence is 13 residues long. DNA of the CDR3: TGTGCCAGCAGCTTGGTAGACGCCGGGGGCTACACCTTC. It yields the protein CASSLVDAGGYTF.

This clone was detected once. The V and J genes are TRBV18 and TRBJ2-7; TRBD2 agrees at 8 bases. Per germline, CDR1 KGHSH and CDR2 LQKENI. The CDR3 extends over 16 amino acids. V was pared by 6 bases and J by 2 bases, with 12 bases of the junction left unmatched. The CDR3 loop is CASSPTDRAGAYEQYF. CDR3 nucleotide sequence: TGTGCCAGCTCCCCCACCGACAGAGCGGGAGCCTACGAGCAGTACTTC.

The chain couples TRBV19 to TRBJ2-2; D call uncertain. Germline-derived CDR1 and CDR2 are LNHDA and SQIVND (reference sequence). V shed 3 bases and J shed 6 bases, with 11 bases lying between them. This CDR3 is 14 amino acids long. The CDR3 sequence: CASSMEPHAGELFF. For the CDR3, the DNA is TGTGCCAGTAGTATGGAGCCACACGCCGGGGAGCTGTTTTTT.

V and J are TRBV2 and TRBJ1-2; 10 positions match TRBD1. Germline lookup yields CDR1 SNHLY and CDR2 FYNNEI. This CDR3 has 19 residues. The V gene end was trimmed by 1 base and the J gene end by 2 bases; junction bases not matched to a gene: 13. The CDR3 region is CASSEGSPETGGWNYGYTF. The CDR3 DNA follows: TGTGCCAGCAGTGAAGGATCCCCTGAGACAGGGGGCTGGAACTATGGCTACACCTTC.

This chain joins TRBV30 and TRBJ1-3, with D unresolved. Between the trimmed V and J ends, which lost 8 bases and 4 bases, there was a span of 9 bases. The CDR3 runs 11 residues. The germline gives CDR1 GTSNPN, CDR2 SVGIG (reference sequence). CDR3 in amino acids: CARSRGNTIYF. DNA for the CDR3: TGTGCCCGGTCTAGGGGAAACACCATATATTTT.

V gene TRBV6-6 combines with J gene TRBJ2-3, with 9 bases that match TRBD1. CDR3 size: 14 residues. Trimming at V came to 6 bases and at J to 4 bases, leaving 5 bases not matched to a gene. Looked up from germline, CDR1 is MNHNY and CDR2 is SVGAGI (reference sequence). The DNA for the CDR3 is TGTGCCAGCAGACAGGGGGCTGGGGCAGATACGCAGTATTTT. It is translated as CASRQGAGADTQYF.

J is TRBJ2-1 and V is TRBV10-2, with a tentative D call TRBD2 (5 bases). V was shortened by 4 bases and J by 4 bases, with 8 bases between the two germline ends. Germline CDR1 is WSHSY and CDR2 is SAAADI. The CDR3 covers 13 residues. CDR3: CASSAQRYNEQFF. The CDR3, as DNA: TGCGCCAGCAGTGCCCAGCGGTACAATGAGCAGTTCTTC.

The chain recombines TRBV11-1 with TRBJ2-1; weak D call: TRBD2 (6 bases). With 5 bases removed from V and 4 bases from J, the gap between germline ends came to 18 bases. The CDR3 totals 16 residues. Germline loops: CDR1 SGHAT, CDR2 FQDESV (reference sequence). This CDR3 is CASSPRVRREYNEQFF. CDR3 in DNA: TGTGCCAGCAGCCCTCGTGTACGCCGGGAGTACAATGAGCAGTTCTTC.

The chain couples TRBV11-2 to TRBJ2-3; tentatively, D is TRBD2 (6 bases). Per the germline V gene, CDR1 is SGHAT and CDR2 is FQNNGV. The V end lost 9 bases, the J end lost 2 bases, and 18 bases lay between the germline ends. This CDR3 is built from 15 residues. The CDR3 DNA is TGTGCCAGGGCCGACGGGGGACCTTACACAGATACGCAGTATTTT. Its protein product is CARADGGPYTDTQYF.

The CDR3 is CASSLMQGANPTF. The CDR3 DNA follows: TGTGCCAGCAGCTTAATGCAGGGGGCTAATCCCACCTTC. This chain connects TRBV11-3 to TRBJ1-2, with TRBD1 identical over 8 bases. V shed 2 bases, J shed 13 bases, and the junction held 9 bases outside the gene matches. This CDR3 contains 13 residues. CDR1 and CDR2 from the germline V gene are SGHNT and YENEEA.

V and J are TRBV5-1 and TRBJ2-1; TRBD2 agrees at 13 bases. CDR1 and CDR2 (germline): SGHRS, YFSETQ. J was trimmed by 7 bases and V by 3 bases; bases with no gene match: 7. The CDR3 totals 16 residues. The CDR3 loop is CASSSLAGGLSNEQFF. CDR3 nucleotides: TGCGCCAGCAGCTCACTAGCGGGGGGGCTCTCAAATGAGCAGTTCTTC.

This chain uses TRBV7-6 with TRBJ2-1, with 8 bases matching TRBD2. CDR1 is SGHVS, CDR2 FNYEAQ, per germline. After removal of 5 bases from V and 2 bases from J, the junction contained 5 bases not matched to a gene. This CDR3 is 15 amino acids long. The CDR3 coding sequence is TGTGCCAGCAGCCGGGAGGGCCGTGCCTACAATGAGCAGTTCTTC. It translates to CASSREGRAYNEQFF.

With respect to this clone: An end of the junction differs from the germline gene, which may be a read error. The genes are TRBV28 and TRBJ1-3, with 7 bases lining up with TRBD1. The CDR3 covers 14 residues. The germline CDR1 and CDR2 sequences are MDHEN and SYDVKM. The DNA for the CDR3 is TGTGCCAGCAGACAGACAGGGTCTGGGAACACCATATATTTT. It specifies CASRQTGSGNTIYF.

The V gene is TRBV7-2, the J gene TRBJ1-2, with D possibly matching TRBD1 (6 bases). The germline V and J ends were trimmed by 6 bases and 2 bases, with 19 bases remaining between them. There are 16 residues in the CDR3. CDR1 and CDR2 (germline): SGHTA, FQGNSA. The CDR3 sequence: CASRPGQQHANYGYTF. CDR3 nucleotide sequence: TGTGCCAGCAGACCTGGACAGCAACACGCCAACTATGGCTACACCTTC.

The CDR3 DNA reads as TGTGCCAGCAGCTTCGGGAGCCCCTACGAGCAGTACTTC. Its translation is CASSFGSPYEQYF. The V and J genes are TRBV5-4 and TRBJ2-7, with D perhaps matching TRBD2 (6 bases). The V gene's germline CDR1 is SGHNT and CDR2 YYREEE (reference sequence). The V end was cut by 2 bases, the J end by 2 bases, with 8 bases between. The CDR3 loop spans 13 amino acids.

This chain uses TRBV10-2 with TRBJ1-1, with 7 bases matching TRBD1. The CDR3 runs to 14 residues. CDR1 is WSHSY and CDR2 is SAAADI in the germline V gene. The ends lost 8 bases at V and 5 bases at J; junction bases unmatched: 11. Written as DNA, the CDR3 is TGCGCCAGCGTGGGGCTAGACAGGGTTACTGAAGCTTTCTTT. Translated, it gives CASVGLDRVTEAFF.

For the CDR3, the DNA is TGTGCCATCAGTACAACCACCGGGACAGGGCGCTATGGCTACACCTTC. This sequence encodes CAISTTTGTGRYGYTF. The rearrangement links TRBV10-3 to TRBJ1-2; TRBD1 matches 9 bases. Per the germline V gene, CDR1 is ENHRY and CDR2 is SYGVKD. Unmatched junction bases numbered 11, after V lost 5 bases and J lost 4 bases. The CDR3 is 16 amino acids.

The chain uses TRBV9 and TRBJ1-5; D perhaps matches TRBD1 (6 bases). The germline gives CDR1 SGDLS, CDR2 YYNGEE. Trimming removed 0 bases at V and 13 bases at J, with 20 bases between. This CDR3 is 15 amino acids long. The CDR3 loop reads CASSVVQGPQGWQHF. The CDR3, as DNA: TGTGCCAGCAGCGTAGTGCAGGGGCCCCAAGGTTGGCAGCATTTT.

The chain joins TRBV6-2 or TRBV6-3 to TRBJ2-7, with 14 bases fitting TRBD2. The trim removed 6 bases at V and 2 bases at J, leaving 9 bases unmatched. The CDR3 covers 17 residues. In germline, CDR1 is MNHEY, CDR2 SVGEGT. CDR3 DNA: TGTGCCAGCAGCCCTAGACTAGCGGGGGGGAATACCTACGAGCAGTACTTC. It specifies CASSPRLAGGNTYEQYF.

The chain joins TRBV10-3 to TRBJ1-1; D is undetermined. This CDR3 comprises 15 residues. Germline CDR1 reads ENHRY; CDR2 reads SYGVKD. V was trimmed by 0 bases and J by 4 bases, leaving 12 bases between them. The CDR3 loop reads CAISESEGSATEAFF. The CDR3 DNA follows: TGTGCCATCAGTGAGTCTGAGGGATCGGCCACTGAAGCTTTCTTT.

J is TRBJ2-2 and V is TRBV25-1; the D gene is possibly TRBD2 (6 bases). The CDR3 is 14 residues long. With 4 bases removed from V and 6 bases from J, the gap between germline ends came to 12 bases. Germline V gene data show CDR1 as MGHDK and CDR2 as SYGVNS. The CDR3 loop reads CASSVGGPPGELFF. CDR3 bases: TGTGCCAGCAGTGTTGGAGGGCCCCCCGGGGAGCTGTTTTTT.

V usage is TRBV25-1 and J usage is TRBJ2-6; D unresolved. The CDR3 extends over 13 amino acids. In germline, CDR1 is MGHDK, CDR2 SYGVNS. V was clipped by 6 bases and J by 0 bases, with 3 bases between them. The CDR3 spells CASSGSGANVLTF. The CDR3 DNA is TGTGCCAGCAGCGGCTCTGGGGCCAACGTCCTGACTTTC.

The chain joins TRBV28 to TRBJ2-7; 7 bases map to TRBD1. Germline CDR1 reads MDHEN; CDR2 reads SYDVKM. There are 13 residues in the CDR3. Trimming at V came to 5 bases and at J to 4 bases, leaving 5 bases not matched to a gene. The CDR3 protein is CASSGDSHYEQYF. DNA of the CDR3: TGTGCCAGCAGTGGGGACAGCCATTACGAGCAGTACTTC.

V and J are TRBV9 and TRBJ2-7; D possibly corresponds to TRBD2 (6 bases). The CDR3 totals 14 residues. The V and J ends lost 3 bases and 3 bases respectively, with 13 bases between them. The V gene's germline CDR1 is SGDLS and CDR2 YYNGEE. Here the CDR3 DNA reads TGTGCCAGCAGCGCCCGTGACGGGAGCTACGAGCAGTACTTC. This sequence encodes CASSARDGSYEQYF.

The chain joins TRBV5-1 to TRBJ1-2; D remains unclear. The CDR3 runs 15 residues. Between the trimmed V and J ends, which lost 0 bases and 0 bases, there was a span of 9 bases. Germline V gene data show CDR1 as SGHRS and CDR2 as YFSETQ. Written as DNA, the CDR3 is TGCGCCAGCAGCTTGGAACTTACAGCTAACTATGGCTACACCTTC. Amino acids: CASSLELTANYGYTF.